This T cell receptor beta chain was profiled in a study of cytomegalovirus exposure and HLA in healthy donors. Study-wide results and caveats: TCR beta V- and J-gene trimming, according to a later analysis, was linked to a missense DCLRE1C variant. TRBV6-2, TRBV6-3 and some other V segments were excluded as indistinguishable. A previous analysis found most TCR beta V segments productive roughly 87% or roughly 30% of the time.

PCR was performed using 60 Vbeta and 13 Jbeta primers. Profiling relied on immunoSEQ multiplex PCR, and the TCRdb table lists in-frame clones only, not all of them. The sample lists more than 140,000 clones; 60% to 80% were seen once. Trimming shortened V by 1 base and J by 6 bases, and 5 bases separated the two germline ends. CDR3 length: 11 residues. Germline lookup yields CDR1 SQVTM and CDR2 ANQGSEA. Comment on this clone: Antigen: not known.

The TCR originated in a male donor in good health and CMV-seronegative. What was sequenced was PBMCs. The chain joins TRBV29-1 to TRBJ2-3; the D is unclear. CDR3 protein: CSVEVQDTQYF. CDR3 sequence (DNA): TGCAGCGTTGAAGTTCAGGATACGCAGTATTTT.